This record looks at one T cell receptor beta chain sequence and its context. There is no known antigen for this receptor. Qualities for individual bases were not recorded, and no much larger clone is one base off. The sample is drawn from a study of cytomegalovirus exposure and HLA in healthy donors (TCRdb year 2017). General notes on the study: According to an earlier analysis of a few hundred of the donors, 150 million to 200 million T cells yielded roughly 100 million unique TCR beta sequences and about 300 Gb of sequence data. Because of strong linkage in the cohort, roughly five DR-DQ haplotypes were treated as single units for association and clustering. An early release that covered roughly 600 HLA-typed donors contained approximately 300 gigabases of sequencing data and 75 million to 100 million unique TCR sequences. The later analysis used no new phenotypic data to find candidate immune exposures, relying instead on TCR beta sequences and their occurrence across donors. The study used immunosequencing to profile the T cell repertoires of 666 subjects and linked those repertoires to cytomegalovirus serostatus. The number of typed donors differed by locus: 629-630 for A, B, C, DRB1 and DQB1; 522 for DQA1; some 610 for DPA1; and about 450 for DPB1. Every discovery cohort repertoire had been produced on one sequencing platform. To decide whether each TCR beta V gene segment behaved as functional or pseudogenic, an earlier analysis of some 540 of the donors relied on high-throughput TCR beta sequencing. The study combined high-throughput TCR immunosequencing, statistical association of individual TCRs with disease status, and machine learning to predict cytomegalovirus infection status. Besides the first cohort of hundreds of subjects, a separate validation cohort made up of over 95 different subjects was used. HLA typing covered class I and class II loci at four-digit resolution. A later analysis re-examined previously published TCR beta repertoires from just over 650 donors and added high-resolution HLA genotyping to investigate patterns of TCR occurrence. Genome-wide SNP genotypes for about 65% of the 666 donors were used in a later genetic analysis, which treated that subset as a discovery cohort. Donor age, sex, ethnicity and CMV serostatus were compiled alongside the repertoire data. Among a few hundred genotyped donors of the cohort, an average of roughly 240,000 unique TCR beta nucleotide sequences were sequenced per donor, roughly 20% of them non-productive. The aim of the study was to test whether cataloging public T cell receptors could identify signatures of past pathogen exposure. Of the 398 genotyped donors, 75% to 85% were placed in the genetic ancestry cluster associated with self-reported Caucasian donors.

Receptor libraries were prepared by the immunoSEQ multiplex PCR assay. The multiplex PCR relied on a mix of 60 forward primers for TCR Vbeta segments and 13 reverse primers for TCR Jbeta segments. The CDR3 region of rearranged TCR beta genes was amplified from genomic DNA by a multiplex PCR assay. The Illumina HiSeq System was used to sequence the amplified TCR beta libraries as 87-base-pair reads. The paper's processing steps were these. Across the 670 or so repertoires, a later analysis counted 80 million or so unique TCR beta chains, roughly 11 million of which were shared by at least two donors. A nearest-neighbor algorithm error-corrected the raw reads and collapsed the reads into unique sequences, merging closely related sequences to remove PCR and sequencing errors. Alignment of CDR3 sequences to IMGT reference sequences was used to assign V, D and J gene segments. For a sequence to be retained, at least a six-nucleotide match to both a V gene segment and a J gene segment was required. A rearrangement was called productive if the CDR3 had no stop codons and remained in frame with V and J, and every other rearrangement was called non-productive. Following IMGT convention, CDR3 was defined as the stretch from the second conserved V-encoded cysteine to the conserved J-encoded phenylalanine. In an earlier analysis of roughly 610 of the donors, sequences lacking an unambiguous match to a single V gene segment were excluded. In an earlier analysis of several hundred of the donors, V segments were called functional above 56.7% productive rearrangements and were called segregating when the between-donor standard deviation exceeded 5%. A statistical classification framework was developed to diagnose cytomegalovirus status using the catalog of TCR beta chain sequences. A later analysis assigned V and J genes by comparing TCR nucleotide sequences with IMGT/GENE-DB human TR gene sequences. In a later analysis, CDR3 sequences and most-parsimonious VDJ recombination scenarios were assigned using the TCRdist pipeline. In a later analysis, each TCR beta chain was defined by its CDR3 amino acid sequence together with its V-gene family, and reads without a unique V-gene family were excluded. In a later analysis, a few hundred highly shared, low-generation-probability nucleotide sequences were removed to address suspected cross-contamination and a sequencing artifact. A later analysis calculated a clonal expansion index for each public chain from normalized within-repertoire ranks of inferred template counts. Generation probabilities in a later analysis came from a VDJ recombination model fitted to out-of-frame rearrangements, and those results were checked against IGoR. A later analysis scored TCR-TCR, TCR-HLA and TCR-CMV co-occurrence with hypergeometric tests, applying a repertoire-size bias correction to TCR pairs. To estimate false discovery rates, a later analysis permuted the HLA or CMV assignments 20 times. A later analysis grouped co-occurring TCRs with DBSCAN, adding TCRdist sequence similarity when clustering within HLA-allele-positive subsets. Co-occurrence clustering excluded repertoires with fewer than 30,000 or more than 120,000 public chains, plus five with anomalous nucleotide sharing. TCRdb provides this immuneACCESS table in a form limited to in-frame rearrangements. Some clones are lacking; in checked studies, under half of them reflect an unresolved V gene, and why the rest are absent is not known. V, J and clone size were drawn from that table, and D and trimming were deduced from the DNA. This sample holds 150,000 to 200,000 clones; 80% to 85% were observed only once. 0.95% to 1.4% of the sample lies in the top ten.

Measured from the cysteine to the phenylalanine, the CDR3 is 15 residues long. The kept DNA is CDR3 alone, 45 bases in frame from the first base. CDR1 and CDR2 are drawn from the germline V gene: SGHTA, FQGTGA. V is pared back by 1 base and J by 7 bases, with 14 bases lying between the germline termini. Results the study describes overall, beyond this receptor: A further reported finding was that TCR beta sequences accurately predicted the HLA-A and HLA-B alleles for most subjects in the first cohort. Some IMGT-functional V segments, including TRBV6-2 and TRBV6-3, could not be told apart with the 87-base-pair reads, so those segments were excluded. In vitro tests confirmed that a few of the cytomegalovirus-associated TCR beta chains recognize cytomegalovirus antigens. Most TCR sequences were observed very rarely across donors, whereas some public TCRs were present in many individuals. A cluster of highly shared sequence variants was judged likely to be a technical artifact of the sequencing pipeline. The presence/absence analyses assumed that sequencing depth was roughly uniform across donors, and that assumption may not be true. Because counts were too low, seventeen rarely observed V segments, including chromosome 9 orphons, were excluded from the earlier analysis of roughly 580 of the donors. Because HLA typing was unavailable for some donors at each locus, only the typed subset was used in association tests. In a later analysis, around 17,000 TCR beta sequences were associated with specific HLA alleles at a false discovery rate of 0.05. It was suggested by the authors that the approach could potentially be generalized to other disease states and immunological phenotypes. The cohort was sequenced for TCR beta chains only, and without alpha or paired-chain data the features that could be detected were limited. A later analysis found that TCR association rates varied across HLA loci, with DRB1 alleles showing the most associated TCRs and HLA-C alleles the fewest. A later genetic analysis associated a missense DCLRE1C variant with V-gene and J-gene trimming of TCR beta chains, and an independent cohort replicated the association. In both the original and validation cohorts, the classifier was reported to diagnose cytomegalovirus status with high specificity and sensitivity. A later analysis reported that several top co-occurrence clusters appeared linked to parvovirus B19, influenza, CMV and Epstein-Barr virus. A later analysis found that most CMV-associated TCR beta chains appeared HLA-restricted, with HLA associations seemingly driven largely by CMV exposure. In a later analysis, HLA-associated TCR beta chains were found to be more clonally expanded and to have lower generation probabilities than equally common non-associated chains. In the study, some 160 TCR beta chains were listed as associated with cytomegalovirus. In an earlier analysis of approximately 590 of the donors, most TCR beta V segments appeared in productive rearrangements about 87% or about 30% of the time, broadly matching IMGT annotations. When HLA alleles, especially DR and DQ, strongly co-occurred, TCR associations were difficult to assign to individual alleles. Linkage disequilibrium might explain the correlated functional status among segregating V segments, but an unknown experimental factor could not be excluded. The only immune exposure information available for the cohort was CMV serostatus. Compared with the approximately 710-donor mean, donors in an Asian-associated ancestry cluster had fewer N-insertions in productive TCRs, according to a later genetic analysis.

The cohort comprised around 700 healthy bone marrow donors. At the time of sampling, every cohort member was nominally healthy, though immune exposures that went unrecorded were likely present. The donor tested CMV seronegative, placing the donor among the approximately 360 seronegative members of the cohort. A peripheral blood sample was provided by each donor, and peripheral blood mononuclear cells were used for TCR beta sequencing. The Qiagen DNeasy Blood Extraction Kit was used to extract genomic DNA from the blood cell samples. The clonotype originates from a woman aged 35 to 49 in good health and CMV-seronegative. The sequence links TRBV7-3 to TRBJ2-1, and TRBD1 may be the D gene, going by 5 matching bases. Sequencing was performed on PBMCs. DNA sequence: TGTGCCAGCAGCTTAATAGGGGCAGGGTCGAATGAGCAGTTCTTC. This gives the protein CASSLIGAGSNEQFF.